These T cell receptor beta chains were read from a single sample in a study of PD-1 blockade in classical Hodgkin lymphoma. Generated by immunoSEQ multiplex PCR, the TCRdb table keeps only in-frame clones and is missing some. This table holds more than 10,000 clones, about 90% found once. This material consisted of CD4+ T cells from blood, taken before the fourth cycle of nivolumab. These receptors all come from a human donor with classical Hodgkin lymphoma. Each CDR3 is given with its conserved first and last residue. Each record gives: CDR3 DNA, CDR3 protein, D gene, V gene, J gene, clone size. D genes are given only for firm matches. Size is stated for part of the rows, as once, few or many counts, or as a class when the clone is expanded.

CDR3nt: TGCGCCAGCAGTCGCGCTCCCTGGGAGACCCAGTACTTC
CDR3aa: CASSRAPWETQYF
d_gene: -
v_gene: TRBV23-1
j_gene: TRBJ2-5
abundance: -

CDR3nt: TGTGCCAGCAGTGAATTATTGTGGGGGAACACTGAAGCTTTCTTT
CDR3aa: CASSELLWGNTEAFF
d_gene: -
v_gene: TRBV25-1
j_gene: TRBJ1-1
abundance: -

CDR3nt: TGTGCCAGCAGCTGGGGAGGGAGGCAGGGGAAAGAGACCCAGTACTTC
CDR3aa: CASSWGGRQGKETQYF
d_gene: -
v_gene: TRBV11-2
j_gene: TRBJ2-5
abundance: -

CDR3nt: TGTGCCAGCAGCTTATCCGCGACAAATAATGAAAAACTGTTTTTT
CDR3aa: CASSLSATNNEKLFF
d_gene: -
v_gene: TRBV7-2
j_gene: TRBJ1-4
abundance: -

CDR3nt: TGTGCCAGCAGTGACCCCCGACAGGGGGCAATCTATGGCTACACCTTC
CDR3aa: CASSDPRQGAIYGYTF
d_gene: TRBD1
v_gene: TRBV6-1
j_gene: TRBJ1-2
abundance: once

CDR3nt: TGTGCCACCAGCAGGGACAGGGGCTACTACGAGCAGTACTTC
CDR3aa: CATSRDRGYYEQYF
d_gene: TRBD1
v_gene: TRBV15
j_gene: TRBJ2-7
abundance: -

CDR3nt: TGTGCCAGCGCAGAGGGACCTGTCGGTGAAAAACTGTTTTTT
CDR3aa: CASAEGPVGEKLFF
d_gene: -
v_gene: TRBV6-5
j_gene: TRBJ1-4
abundance: -

CDR3nt: TGTGCTAGTGGTTTGTTGGGACCGGGACGGAAATACACCGGGGAGCTGTTTTTT
CDR3aa: CASGLLGPGRKYTGELFF
d_gene: -
v_gene: TRBV12-5
j_gene: TRBJ2-2
abundance: -

CDR3nt: TGTGCCATTGGGACAGCCTCCTACGAGCAGTACTTC
CDR3aa: CAIGTASYEQYF
d_gene: TRBD1
v_gene: TRBV10-3
j_gene: TRBJ2-7
abundance: -

CDR3nt: TGTGCCAGCAGTCTTAACCCCGGGACAGGGTATGGCTACACCTTC
CDR3aa: CASSLNPGTGYGYTF
d_gene: TRBD1
v_gene: TRBV28
j_gene: TRBJ1-2
abundance: -

CDR3nt: TGTGCCACCAGCGGGTACACAGATACGCAGTATTTT
CDR3aa: CATSGYTDTQYF
d_gene: -
v_gene: TRBV15
j_gene: TRBJ2-3
abundance: -

CDR3nt: TGTGCCAGCAGTGAAGAGTCCAGGGGACCGCCCCAGCATTTT
CDR3aa: CASSEESRGPPQHF
d_gene: -
v_gene: TRBV2
j_gene: TRBJ1-5
abundance: -

CDR3nt: TGTGCCAGCAGTTTATCCGGCAGCGGCTTCTACAATGAGCAGTTCTTC
CDR3aa: CASSLSGSGFYNEQFF
d_gene: -
v_gene: TRBV28
j_gene: TRBJ2-1
abundance: -

CDR3nt: TGCAGCGTTGTGGCTAGCGTCCGTTGGGAGCAGTACTTC
CDR3aa: CSVVASVRWEQYF
d_gene: -
v_gene: TRBV29-1
j_gene: TRBJ2-5
abundance: -

CDR3nt: TGTGCCAGCAGCGTAGCCGAAGCGGGAGGGACGGATGAGCAGTTCTTC
CDR3aa: CASSVAEAGGTDEQFF
d_gene: TRBD2
v_gene: TRBV9
j_gene: TRBJ2-1
abundance: -

CDR3nt: TGTGCCAGCAGTTACCAGGGACTAGCGGGGGATGAGACCCAGTACTTC
CDR3aa: CASSYQGLAGDETQYF
d_gene: TRBD2
v_gene: TRBV6-5
j_gene: TRBJ2-5
abundance: once

CDR3nt: TGTGCCAGCAGCCTCAGGCTCACCGAGACCCAGTACTTC
CDR3aa: CASSLRLTETQYF
d_gene: -
v_gene: TRBV5-8
j_gene: TRBJ2-5
abundance: -

CDR3nt: TGTGCCAGCAGCCGGGACAGGGGCCACGAGCAGTACTTC
CDR3aa: CASSRDRGHEQYF
d_gene: TRBD1
v_gene: TRBV2
j_gene: TRBJ2-7
abundance: -

CDR3nt: TGTGCCAGCAGCGAAGGGCTGGTCGGCTACTATGGCTACACCTTC
CDR3aa: CASSEGLVGYYGYTF
d_gene: -
v_gene: TRBV7-8
j_gene: TRBJ1-2
abundance: -

CDR3nt: TGTGCCAGCTCCCCGGATAACATAGATACGCAGTATTTT
CDR3aa: CASSPDNIDTQYF
d_gene: -
v_gene: TRBV18
j_gene: TRBJ2-3
abundance: -

CDR3nt: TGTGCCAGCAGCTTGAGTCGTACGGGGGGCACCTACAATGAGCAGTTCTTC
CDR3aa: CASSLSRTGGTYNEQFF
d_gene: -
v_gene: TRBV5-5
j_gene: TRBJ2-1
abundance: few

CDR3nt: TGTGCCAGCAGTGGGGCTAGCGGGACCCGCGGAGATACGCAGTATTTT
CDR3aa: CASSGASGTRGDTQYF
d_gene: TRBD2
v_gene: TRBV2
j_gene: TRBJ2-3
abundance: once

CDR3nt: TGTGCCACCAGCAGAGATAGGAAGACAGGGGGCCAGTACAATGAGCAGTTCTTC
CDR3aa: CATSRDRKTGGQYNEQFF
d_gene: TRBD1
v_gene: TRBV15
j_gene: TRBJ2-1
abundance: once

CDR3nt: TGTGCCAGCAGCGTAGTGGCGGGGGGGCAAGAGACCCAGTACTTC
CDR3aa: CASSVVAGGQETQYF
d_gene: TRBD2
v_gene: TRBV9
j_gene: TRBJ2-5
abundance: -

CDR3nt: TGTGCCAGCAGCTTCGCCCAGGGGAACACTGAAGCTTTCTTT
CDR3aa: CASSFAQGNTEAFF
d_gene: -
v_gene: TRBV7-9
j_gene: TRBJ1-1
abundance: -

CDR3nt: TGTGCCAGCAGAACCGGGATTAACTATGGCTACACCTTC
CDR3aa: CASRTGINYGYTF
d_gene: -
v_gene: TRBV28
j_gene: TRBJ1-2
abundance: -

CDR3nt: TGTGCCAGCAGCTTAGGGACAGGGTTAACCTACGAGCAGTACTTC
CDR3aa: CASSLGTGLTYEQYF
d_gene: TRBD1
v_gene: TRBV7-3
j_gene: TRBJ2-7
abundance: -

CDR3nt: TGTGCCAGCAGTTACCTGGGACAGGGCGGAGGGGAGCAGTACTTC
CDR3aa: CASSYLGQGGGEQYF
d_gene: TRBD1
v_gene: TRBV6-5
j_gene: TRBJ2-7
abundance: few

CDR3nt: TGTGCCAGCAGCCGAGACAACTATGGCTACACCTTC
CDR3aa: CASSRDNYGYTF
d_gene: -
v_gene: TRBV14
j_gene: TRBJ1-2
abundance: -

CDR3nt: TGTGCCAGCAGCTGGAACTACAATGAGCAGTTCTTC
CDR3aa: CASSWNYNEQFF
d_gene: -
v_gene: TRBV27
j_gene: TRBJ2-1
abundance: few

CDR3nt: TGTGCCAGCAGTTTGTACGGGTCCTACAATGAGCAGTTCTTC
CDR3aa: CASSLYGSYNEQFF
d_gene: -
v_gene: TRBV27
j_gene: TRBJ2-1
abundance: -

CDR3nt: TGTGCCAGCAGTTACAACGGGGGCTATAATTCACCCCTCCACTTT
CDR3aa: CASSYNGGYNSPLHF
d_gene: -
v_gene: TRBV6-5
j_gene: TRBJ1-6
abundance: -

CDR3nt: TGTGCCAGCAGCTTGGGGGGTCAGCGGGGCAAAGAGACCCAGTACTTC
CDR3aa: CASSLGGQRGKETQYF
d_gene: TRBD2
v_gene: TRBV13
j_gene: TRBJ2-5
abundance: -

CDR3nt: TGTGCCAGCAGCTTAGCTAGCTCACTACAAGAGACCCAGTACTTC
CDR3aa: CASSLASSLQETQYF
d_gene: -
v_gene: TRBV5-4
j_gene: TRBJ2-5
abundance: -

CDR3nt: TGTGCCAGCAGTGTAGAGGGGGTAGGACGGGGTTCCATGAACACTGAAGCTTTCTTT
CDR3aa: CASSVEGVGRGSMNTEAFF
d_gene: -
v_gene: TRBV6-1
j_gene: TRBJ1-1
abundance: -

CDR3nt: TGTGCCAGCACTCTTAAGGGGACTAGCGCACAAGAGACCCAGTACTTC
CDR3aa: CASTLKGTSAQETQYF
d_gene: TRBD2
v_gene: TRBV2
j_gene: TRBJ2-5
abundance: -

CDR3nt: TGTGCCAGCAGCTTAGCCAGGGTGGGAACAGATACGCAGTATTTT
CDR3aa: CASSLARVGTDTQYF
d_gene: -
v_gene: TRBV7-8
j_gene: TRBJ2-3
abundance: -

CDR3nt: TGTGCCAGCAGTGTATCAGGCCCCGGGGAGCTGTTTTTT
CDR3aa: CASSVSGPGELFF
d_gene: -
v_gene: TRBV6-4
j_gene: TRBJ2-2
abundance: once

CDR3nt: TGTGCCAGCAGCTCGCAGGGGGGAGAGACCCAGTACTTC
CDR3aa: CASSSQGGETQYF
d_gene: -
v_gene: TRBV7-2
j_gene: TRBJ2-5
abundance: -

CDR3nt: TGTGCCAGCAGCTCCGGGACAGGGCGCTCCCCGGAGACCCAGTACTTC
CDR3aa: CASSSGTGRSPETQYF
d_gene: TRBD1
v_gene: TRBV5-4
j_gene: TRBJ2-5
abundance: -

CDR3nt: TGCAGCGTTGTCGGGGGTGCCTCCAGATATGGCTACACCTTC
CDR3aa: CSVVGGASRYGYTF
d_gene: -
v_gene: TRBV29-1
j_gene: TRBJ1-2
abundance: -

CDR3nt: TGTGCCAGCTCAAAACAGGTGAACACTGAAGCTTTCTTT
CDR3aa: CASSKQVNTEAFF
d_gene: -
v_gene: TRBV18
j_gene: TRBJ1-1
abundance: -

CDR3nt: TGTGCCTGTCGGGGAATTGATTACGAGCAGTACTTC
CDR3aa: CACRGIDYEQYF
d_gene: -
v_gene: TRBV30
j_gene: TRBJ2-7
abundance: -

CDR3nt: TGTGCCAGCAGTTTCGGGACAGGGAGGAGAGAGACCCAGTACTTC
CDR3aa: CASSFGTGRRETQYF
d_gene: TRBD1
v_gene: TRBV28
j_gene: TRBJ2-5
abundance: -

CDR3nt: TGTGCCAGTAGCGCGCTCGGGAAAAGGGGAGAGAATGAAAAACTGTTTTTT
CDR3aa: CASSALGKRGENEKLFF
d_gene: -
v_gene: TRBV19
j_gene: TRBJ1-4
abundance: -

CDR3nt: TGCGCCAGCAGCTTGGGGGGACAGGGTTTTGGGGCCAACGTCCTGACTTTC
CDR3aa: CASSLGGQGFGANVLTF
d_gene: TRBD1
v_gene: TRBV5-1
j_gene: TRBJ2-6
abundance: -

CDR3nt: TGTGCCAGCAGCGTGAGCGGGGGGATTACCTACAATGAGCAGTTCTTC
CDR3aa: CASSVSGGITYNEQFF
d_gene: TRBD2
v_gene: TRBV9
j_gene: TRBJ2-1
abundance: -

CDR3nt: TGTGCCAGCAGCTTGGGGCAGAACTATGGCTACACCTTC
CDR3aa: CASSLGQNYGYTF
d_gene: -
v_gene: TRBV7-3
j_gene: TRBJ1-2
abundance: -

CDR3nt: TGCGCCAGCAGCTTGGAAGTCGTGGGCAGGGAGTACTTC
CDR3aa: CASSLEVVGREYF
d_gene: -
v_gene: TRBV5-1
j_gene: TRBJ2-5
abundance: -

CDR3nt: TGCGCCAGCAGCCCGCTAGGACTAGCGGGAGGGCCGGAGACCCAGTACTTC
CDR3aa: CASSPLGLAGGPETQYF
d_gene: TRBD2
v_gene: TRBV5-1
j_gene: TRBJ2-5
abundance: -

CDR3nt: TGTGCCAGCAGCCCGGGACAGCCACCTAGGGAGCAGTACTTC
CDR3aa: CASSPGQPPREQYF
d_gene: TRBD1
v_gene: TRBV28
j_gene: TRBJ2-7
abundance: -

CDR3nt: TGTGCCAGCAGGGACGGAACCTACGAGCAGTACTTC
CDR3aa: CASRDGTYEQYF
d_gene: -
v_gene: TRBV6-5
j_gene: TRBJ2-7
abundance: -

CDR3nt: TGTGCCAGCAGCCACCCGACCCAGGCGAGCCATCGTTACAATGAGCAGTTCTTC
CDR3aa: CASSHPTQASHRYNEQFF
d_gene: -
v_gene: TRBV7-9
j_gene: TRBJ2-1
abundance: -

CDR3nt: TGTGCCAGCAGCGTAGCTACAGGATACTCCTACGAGCAGTACTTC
CDR3aa: CASSVATGYSYEQYF
d_gene: -
v_gene: TRBV9
j_gene: TRBJ2-7
abundance: -

CDR3nt: TGTGCCAGCAAGGAAGCCGGAGCGGGAGAGTCAGAGACCCAGTACTTC
CDR3aa: CASKEAGAGESETQYF
d_gene: TRBD2
v_gene: TRBV6-1
j_gene: TRBJ2-5
abundance: -